The 30 T cell receptor beta chains reported below all come from one sample, sequenced in a study of T cell repertoires in cytomegalovirus infection. TCRdb recomputed calls from the reads with MiXCR, one row per CDR3 protein. This table holds some 900,000 distinct CDR3 sequences, 32% found once. These receptors have no identified antigens. The starting material was cultured CD8+ T cells from PBMCs, obtained from culture after CMV antigen stimulation. The receptors were sampled from a human donor in good health (CMV status not recorded). Some clones in this sample may be carry-over from other donors' samples.

The rearrangement uses TRBV13 and TRBJ2-7, with D possibly called TRBD1 or TRBD2 (5 bases each). The CDR3 runs 17 residues. The germline V and J ends were trimmed by 1 base and 7 bases, with 23 bases remaining between them. Germline V lookup: CDR1 PRHDT, CDR2 FYEKMQ (reference sequence). The CDR3 spells CASSLVGVGTLRREQYF. The DNA of the CDR3 is TGTGCCAGCAGCTTAGTCGGTGTGGGGACCCTACGAAGGGAGCAGTACTTC. Supplemented by reference TRBV13 and TRBJ2-7, the full variable domain reads AAGVIQSPRHLIKEKRETATLKCYPIPRHDTVYWYQQGPGQDPQFLISFYEKMQSDKGSIPDRFSAQQFSDYHSELNMSSLELGDSALYFCASSLVGVGTLRREQYFGPGTRLTVT.

The CDR3 nucleotides read TGTGCCACCCAAGGATCCCCCTACGAGCAGTACGTC. Its translation is CATQGSPYEQYV. The rearrangement uses TRBV28 and TRBJ2-7; D gene uncertain. Germline V gives CDR1 MDHEN, CDR2 SYDVKM. The V end lost 10 bases, the J end lost 2 bases, and 12 bases lay between the germline ends. CDR3 length equals 12 residues.

This clonotype has only one observation. The junction differs from germline at one of its ends, possibly a read error. The rearrangement uses TRBV7-4 and TRBJ2-2; TRBD1 or TRBD2 may be the D gene (5 bases each). Germline V gene data show CDR1 as SGHVT and CDR2 as SQSDAQ. This CDR3 contains 10 residues. CDR3 in DNA: TGTGCCCTGGGGACCGGGGAGCTGATTTTT. Translating it yields CALGTGELIF.

The chain employs TRBV28 and TRBJ2-3, with TRBD2 identical over 7 bases. This CDR3 contains 15 residues. V dropped 1 base and J dropped 4; count of bases not matched to a gene: 5. Germline V gene lookup returns CDR1 MDHEN and CDR2 SYDVKM. In DNA form, the CDR3 reads TGTGCCAGCAGTTTATTTCAGGGAGGGGCAGATACGCAGTATTTT. Residues: CASSLFQGGADTQYF.

V is TRBV6-6 and J is TRBJ2-5; TRBD1 matches at 8 bases. Germline V gives CDR1 MNHNY, CDR2 SVGAGI (reference sequence). V shed 9 bases and J 5 bases; nucleotides not matched to a gene: 14. There are 15 residues in the CDR3. The CDR3 region has the DNA TGTGCCAGTAGTCTAAATCAGGGGGCCGTGGAGACCCAGTACTTC. As protein: CASSLNQGAVETQYF.

This clonotype has only one observation. The chain is built from TRBV13 and TRBJ1-4; 7 bases are shared with TRBD1. CDR1 and CDR2 from the germline V gene are PRHDT and FYEKMQ (reference sequence). V gave up 0 bases and J gave up 3 bases; unmatched junction bases: 7. CDR3 length equals 17 residues. CDR3 DNA sequence: TGTGCCAGCAGCTTAGGCCGGCGGACAGGACCTAATGAAAAACTGTTTTTT. It codes for CASSLGRRTGPNEKLFF.

V gene TRBV11-3 combines with J gene TRBJ2-2, with 9 bases lining up with TRBD1. V lost 4 bases to trimming and J lost 5 bases; unmatched junction nucleotides: 11. The CDR3 sequence is 17 residues long. Germline values: CDR1 SGHNT, CDR2 YENEEA. In DNA, the CDR3 is TGTGCCAGCAGCTCATACGAGGGACAGGGTTGGACCGGGGAGCTGTTTTTT. Its translation is CASSSYEGQGWTGELFF.

This clonotype showed up just a few times. V is TRBV7-9 and J is TRBJ2-7, with TRBD2 matching over 12 bases. The CDR3 is 18 residues long. J was trimmed by 5 bases and V by 2 bases; bases with no gene match: 13. Germline values: CDR1 SEHNR, CDR2 FQNEAQ (reference sequence). CDR3 sequence (DNA): TGTGCCAGCAGCTTATCTCTAGCGGGGGGGCCGGGGTATAACGAGCAGTACGTC. Amino acid sequence: CASSLSLAGGPGYNEQYV.

This clonotype has a handful of counts. The rearrangement joins TRBV28 to TRBJ1-4; 9 bases line up with TRBD1. The junction had 7 bases not matched to a gene; V was cut back by 3 bases and J by 8 bases. Germline CDR1 MDHEN, CDR2 SYDVKM. This CDR3 region has 15 residues. This chain's CDR3 is CASSFRDRAFEKLFF. The CDR3 DNA reads as TGTGCCAGCAGTTTCCGGGACAGGGCCTTCGAAAAACTGTTTTTT.

The CDR3, as DNA: TGTGCCATAAGCCCCGGGGACAGGGAATTCCGTGGCTACACCTTC. It is translated as CAISPGDREFRGYTF. V is TRBV10-3 and J is TRBJ1-2; 9 positions match TRBD1. Germline V gene lookup returns CDR1 ENHRY and CDR2 SYGVKD. J was trimmed by 7 bases and V by 9 bases; bases with no gene match: 15. The CDR3 length is 15 residues.

This clonotype was counted ten times or more. The rearrangement uses TRBV7-9 and TRBJ1-1; TRBD1 is a possible D gene (5 bases). This CDR3 spans 14 amino acids. V was cut by 1 base and J by 5 bases, with 11 bases left in between. CDR1 is SEHNR and CDR2 is FQNEAQ in the germline V gene (reference sequence). The CDR3 nucleotides read TGTGCCAGCAGCTTAGTTCAGGGCGGGACTGAAGCTTTCTTT. Its translation: CASSLVQGGTEAFF.

V is TRBV6-6 and J is TRBJ2-3; 8 bases align to TRBD2. The CDR3 extends over 16 amino acids. CDR1 is MNHNY and CDR2 is SVGAGI in the germline V gene (reference sequence). V shed 5 bases and J 4 bases; nucleotides not matched to a gene: 11. The CDR3 loop is CASSPRGGGTSDTQYF. In DNA, the CDR3 is TGTGCCAGCAGTCCCCGGGGCGGGGGGACTTCAGATACGCAGTATTTT.

This clonotype was seen more than once but under ten times. V and J are TRBV7-3 and TRBJ2-5, with 9 bases lining up with TRBD2. Germline CDR1 and CDR2: SGHTA and FQGTGA. There are 16 residues in the CDR3. The V and J ends lost 6 bases and 1 base, in that order; junction bases with no gene match: 9. The CDR3 here is CASSTGTSTLQETQYF. The CDR3 nucleotides are TGTGCCAGCAGTACCGGGACTAGCACCCTCCAAGAGACCCAGTACTTC.

The J gene is TRBJ2-4, the V gene TRBV24-1, with TRBD2 matching 9 bases. CDR1 and CDR2 from the germline V gene are KGHDR and SFDVKD. Trimming at V came to 8 bases and at J to 6 bases, leaving 10 bases not matched to a gene. The CDR3 consists of 15 residues. CDR3 residues: CATTPEASGANIQYF. The CDR3 DNA sequence: TGTGCCACCACCCCCGAGGCTAGCGGGGCAAACATTCAGTACTTC.

Ten or more counts support this clonotype. The genes are TRBV6-1 and TRBJ2-1, with D possibly TRBD1 on 5 matching bases. This CDR3 comprises 16 residues. The ends were cut back, 6 bases at V and 5 bases at J, with 20 bases in the middle. The V gene's germline CDR1 is MNHNS and CDR2 SASEGT. The CDR3 DNA reads as TGTGCCAGCAGACAGGTCTCAGGGTTTTCCCACAATGAGCAGTTCTTC. It codes for CASRQVSGFSHNEQFF.

This sequence joins TRBV15 and TRBJ1-1; maybe TRBD1 (5 bases). Germline V gene sequence: CDR1 LNHNV, CDR2 YYDKDF (reference sequence). The V and J ends lost 6 bases and 3 bases respectively, with 14 bases between them. This CDR3 has 14 amino acids. The CDR3 here is CATSRGSLDTEAFF. CDR3 DNA sequence: TGTGCCACCAGTAGGGGAAGCTTGGACACTGAAGCTTTCTTT.

This chain links TRBV7-9 with TRBJ1-1, with 10 bases that match TRBD1. The CDR3 sequence is 16 residues long. Germline CDR1 and CDR2: SEHNR and FQNEAQ (reference sequence). V gave up 5 bases and J gave up 0 bases; unmatched junction bases: 6. This CDR3 reads CASSPRQGALNTEAFF. CDR3 sequence (DNA): TGTGCCAGCAGCCCCAGACAGGGGGCCTTGAACACTGAAGCTTTCTTT.

Notes on this clonotype: A much larger clone differs by one base, so this may be a read error. The V gene is TRBV7-8, the J gene TRBJ1-2, with 8 bases identical to TRBD1. The length of the CDR3 is 14 residues. In germline, CDR1 is SGHVS, CDR2 FQNEAQ. The CDR3 loop reads CVSRWTGSGSGYTF. CDR3 DNA: TGTGTCAGCAGGTGGACAGGGAGTGGTAGCGGCTACACCTTC. Full variable domain (remainder filled in from reference TRBV7-8 and TRBJ1-2): GAGVSQSPRYKVAKRGQDVALRCDPISGHVSLFWYQQALGQGPEFLTYFQNEAQLDKSGLPSDRFFAERPEGSVSTLKIQRTQQEDSAVYLCVSRWTGSGSGYTFGSGTRLTVV.

The chain uses TRBV9 and TRBJ2-1, with D possibly being TRBD1 or TRBD2 (5 bases each). The CDR3 loop spans 13 amino acids. V lost 0 bases and J 8 bases, leaving 9 bases between the germline ends. Germline V gene lookup returns CDR1 SGDLS and CDR2 YYNGEE. CDR3 in amino acids: CASSVVGVDEQFF. The CDR3 coding sequence is TGTGCCAGCAGCGTAGTGGGGGTCGATGAGCAGTTCTTC.

The gene calls are TRBV6-6 and TRBJ1-5; 7 bases agree with TRBD1. CDR1 is MNHNY and CDR2 is SVGAGI in the germline V gene (reference sequence). The CDR3 covers 16 residues. Losses at the gene ends were 0 bases for V and 1 base for J; bases not matched to a gene: 3. The CDR3 protein is CASSYSRQGSNQPQHF. The CDR3 bases are TGTGCCAGCAGTTACTCGAGACAGGGCAGCAATCAGCCCCAGCATTTT.

The chain recombines TRBV6-6 with TRBJ1-2; maybe TRBD1 (5 bases). Germline values: CDR1 MNHNY, CDR2 SVGAGI (reference sequence). The CDR3 spans 17 residues. V was clipped by 5 bases and J by 4 bases, with 23 bases between them. DNA of the CDR3: TGTGCCAGCAGTCCCGATAGTGGGGCGAGATCGTTCTATGGCTACACCTTC. Amino acids: CASSPDSGARSFYGYTF.

The chain is built from TRBV27 and TRBJ1-5; 10 nucleotides align to TRBD1. Germline values: CDR1 MNHEY, CDR2 SMNVEV (reference sequence). The CDR3 runs 18 residues. V dropped 6 bases and J dropped 6; count of bases not matched to a gene: 17. CDR3 DNA: TGTGCCAGCAGCACCTTCCTCTCCGGGACAGGGGTCGGTCAGCCCCAGCATTTT. It specifies CASSTFLSGTGVGQPQHF.

This chain uses TRBV6-2 or TRBV6-3 with TRBJ2-7; D not resolved. The CDR3 consists of 12 residues. Between the trimmed V and J ends, which lost 0 bases and 6 bases, there was a span of 6 bases. Germline CDR1 MNHEY, CDR2 SVGEGT. The CDR3 DNA reads as TGTGCCAGCAGTTACTCAAGGGTCGAGCAGTACGTC. Translating gives CASSYSRVEQYV.

This chain links TRBV19 with TRBJ2-2; the match to TRBD1 covers 10 bases. Germline CDR1 LNHDA, CDR2 SQIVND (reference sequence). This CDR3 region has 13 residues. Trimming removed 11 bases from V and 3 bases from J; junction bases left unmatched: 3. CDR3 DNA: TGTGCCGGGGGGACAGGGGACACCGGGGAGCTGTTTTTT. This sequence encodes CAGGTGDTGELFF.

This clonotype was observed a handful of times. V gene TRBV5-6 combines with J gene TRBJ2-5; 9 positions match TRBD2. The CDR3 loop spans 17 amino acids. CDR1 SGHDT and CDR2 YYEEEE come from the germline V gene. The trim removed 0 bases at V and 5 bases at J, leaving 11 bases unmatched. CDR3 DNA: TGTGCCAGCAGCTTGGGTGGGAAGCGGGGGGTCTTGGAGACCCAGTACTTC. The encoded protein is CASSLGGKRGVLETQYF. The variable domain in full, completed from reference TRBV5-6 and TRBJ2-5, reads DAGVTQSPTHLIKTRGQQVTLRCSPKSGHDTVSWYQQALGQGPQFIFQYYEEEERQRGNFPDRFSGHQFPNYSSELNVNALLLGDSALYLCASSLGGKRGVLETQYFGPGTRLLVL.

The CDR3 protein is CASSYLRFREANEKLFF. In DNA, the CDR3 is TGTGCCAGCAGTTACTTAAGGTTCAGGGAGGCGAATGAAAAACTGTTTTTT. This chain joins TRBV6-6 and TRBJ1-4, with D tentatively TRBD1 (5 bases). V lost 1 base and J lost 5, with 17 bases in between. Germline CDR1 is MNHNY and CDR2 is SVGAGI (reference sequence). The CDR3 extends over 17 amino acids.

The rearrangement uses TRBV6-1 and TRBJ2-2; D is unresolved. In germline, CDR1 is MNHNS, CDR2 SASEGT. V shed 2 bases and J shed 2 bases, with 15 bases lying between them. CDR3 length: 17 amino acids. The CDR3 loop reads CASSERPRRHNTGELFF. In DNA, the CDR3 is TGTGCCAGCAGTGAAAGACCGAGAAGACACAACACCGGGGAGCTGTTTTTT.

The V call is TRBV7-9, the J call TRBJ2-2; 9 nucleotides line up with TRBD1. Germline loops: CDR1 SEHNR, CDR2 FQNEAQ (reference sequence). The CDR3 runs 17 residues. After removal of 6 bases from V and 4 bases from J, the junction contained 12 bases not matched to a gene. As DNA, the CDR3 is TGTGCCAGCAGTCTACTTGGCGACAGGGGGACCACCGGGGAGCTGTTTTTT. Translation gives CASSLLGDRGTTGELFF.

The chain combines TRBV24-1 with TRBJ1-1; D gene unclear. The CDR3 runs 19 residues. The ends were cut back, 0 bases at V and 0 bases at J, with 19 bases in the middle. Germline CDR1 KGHDR, CDR2 SFDVKD. The DNA for the CDR3 is TGTGCCACCAGTGATTTGGATCTGGCGCCGGGAGAAATGAACACTGAAGCTTTCTTT. Encoded protein: CATSDLDLAPGEMNTEAFF.

This clonotype turned up a few times. V gene TRBV6-6 combines with J gene TRBJ1-4, with D possibly TRBD1 on 6 matching bases. Per germline, CDR1 MNHNY and CDR2 SVGAGI (reference sequence). The V end was cut by 5 bases, the J end by 6 bases, with 16 bases between. The CDR3 is 15 amino acids. The CDR3 here is CASSRDEGVYEKLFF. In DNA, the CDR3 is TGTGCCAGCAGTCGAGACGAGGGGGTTTATGAAAAACTGTTTTTT.